The rows below give T cell receptor beta chains drawn from one sample of a study of cytomegalovirus exposure and HLA in healthy donors. Data came from immunoSEQ multiplex PCR; TCRdb stores just in-frame clones and leaves some out. This repertoire shows 160,000 or so clones, approximately 85% found once; its top ten account for roughly 10%. The source material was PBMCs. The receptors here all came from a man aged 50-60 years in good health and CMV-seropositive. Both conserved end residues are part of each CDR3. A D gene is named only where the DNA matches it firmly. Clone size appears in some rows only: once, few, many, or a class for an expanded clone.

clone_size | j_call | v_call | d_call | cdr3_aa | cdr3_nt
. | TRBJ1-1 | TRBV30 | . | CASDRRNTEAFF | TGTGCCTCTGACAGGAGGAACACTGAAGCTTTCTTT
. | TRBJ1-1 | TRBV30 | . | CAFHDQVETEAFF | TGTGCCTTCCACGACCAGGTTGAAACTGAAGCTTTCTTT
. | TRBJ2-7 | TRBV2 | . | CASIRDKSYEQYF | TGTGCCAGCATACGAGACAAAAGCTACGAGCAGTACTTC
. | TRBJ1-4 | TRBV4-3 | . | CASSPAGEKLFF | TGCGCCAGCAGCCCAGCCGGGGAAAAACTGTTTTTT
. | TRBJ2-7 | TRBV7-9 | TRBD1 | CASSLAGTGGNEQYF | TGTGCCAGCAGCTTAGCCGGGACAGGGGGTAATGAGCAGTACTTC
. | TRBJ1-5 | TRBV7-9 | . | CASSSGEQPQHF | TGTGCCAGCAGCTCAGGGGAGCAGCCCCAGCATTTT
. | TRBJ2-5 | TRBV29-1 | . | CSVDRGRETQYF | TGCAGCGTTGATAGGGGTCGGGAGACCCAGTACTTC
. | TRBJ2-4 | TRBV7-9 | TRBD2 | CASSSPRLAGLAKNIQYF | TGTGCCAGCAGCTCCCCTCGACTAGCGGGACTAGCCAAAAACATTCAGTACTTC
. | TRBJ1-2 | TRBV10-3 | TRBD1 | CALQGGTGESYTF | TGTGCCCTACAAGGGGGGACAGGGGAAAGCTACACCTTC
. | TRBJ1-3 | TRBV7-2 | . | CASSLTVFSGNTIYF | TGTGCCAGCAGCTTAACGGTATTCTCTGGAAACACCATATATTTT
few | TRBJ1-1 | TRBV18 | . | CASSPLGEGGTEAFF | TGTGCCAGCTCACCACTTGGGGAAGGGGGCACTGAAGCTTTCTTT
. | TRBJ1-6 | TRBV7-2 | . | CASSRDIYSPLHF | TGTGCCAGCAGCAGGGACATTTATTCACCCCTCCACTTT
. | TRBJ2-3 | TRBV5-4 | TRBD2 | CASSQETAGATDTQYF | TGTGCCAGCAGCCAAGAAACAGCGGGGGCTACAGATACGCAGTATTTT
few | TRBJ2-1 | TRBV29-1 | TRBD2 | CSVATSGSSYNEQFF | TGCAGCGTGGCAACTAGCGGAAGCTCCTACAATGAGCAGTTCTTC
. | TRBJ1-1 | TRBV6-5 | . | CASSEIQGRAFF | TGTGCCAGCAGTGAAATCCAGGGTCGAGCTTTCTTT
. | TRBJ1-5 | TRBV15 | . | CATSRDRRHNQPQHF | TGTGCCACCAGCAGGGACAGACGACACAATCAGCCCCAGCATTTT
. | TRBJ2-3 | TRBV21-1 | . | CASSIKRGKPCTDTQYF | TGTGCCAGCAGCATTAAGCGGGGCAAACCGTGCACAGATACGCAGTATTTT
. | TRBJ2-1 | TRBV11-3 | . | CASSPTLAGGREQFF | TGTGCCAGCAGCCCTACACTCGCCGGGGGGCGTGAGCAGTTCTTC
few | TRBJ2-2 | TRBV4-3 | . | CASSEDANTGELFF | TGCGCCAGCAGCGAGGATGCGAACACCGGGGAGCTGTTTTTT
. | TRBJ2-2 | TRBV7-2 | TRBD1 | CASSLMTGSNTGELFF | TGTGCCAGCAGCCTTATGACAGGGTCGAACACCGGGGAGCTGTTTTTT
. | TRBJ2-1 | TRBV19 | . | CASSIIRDFPHEQFF | TGTGCCAGTAGTATAATCCGGGACTTTCCTCATGAGCAGTTCTTC
few | TRBJ1-1 | TRBV5-1 | . | CASSLGRGAAEAFF | TGCGCCAGCAGCTTGGGCAGGGGTGCAGCTGAAGCTTTCTTT
. | TRBJ1-1 | TRBV19 | . | CASSDDRWTEAFF | TGTGCCAGTAGTGATGACAGGTGGACTGAAGCTTTCTTT
few | TRBJ1-1 | TRBV29-1 | . | CSVVTGNTEAFF | TGCAGCGTAGTTACAGGGAACACTGAAGCTTTCTTT
. | TRBJ1-4 | TRBV5-5 | . | CASSRDPGGTNEKLFF | TGTGCCAGCAGCCGGGACCCCGGGGGAACTAATGAAAAACTGTTTTTT
. | TRBJ1-1 | TRBV6-6 | . | CASRTQGLNTEAFF | TGTGCCAGCAGGACTCAGGGTCTTAACACTGAAGCTTTCTTT
. | TRBJ2-1 | TRBV4-3 | TRBD2 | CASSQDSGLAGGYNEQFF | TGCGCCAGCAGCCAAGATTCCGGACTAGCGGGGGGTTACAATGAGCAGTTCTTC
. | TRBJ1-5 | TRBV28 | . | CASTLGQPNQPQHF | TGTGCCAGCACCTTGGGCCAGCCTAATCAGCCCCAGCATTTT